This entry describes one T cell receptor (beta chain). What it recognizes is unknown. The entry originates in a study of T cell responses to AZD1222 COVID-19 vaccine. Notes on the study in general: There were repertoire samples only from the period after the peak T cell response. The study found Spike-specific TCR breadth and depth rose after two AZD1222 doses. Donor demographics were predominantly white British with a female majority; clonal diversity may be underestimated.

CDR3 size: 15 residues. Trimming pared 3 bases from V and 4 bases from J, leaving 15 bases between. Germline lookup yields CDR1 SGHRS and CDR2 YFSETQ. Pooling was applied to second doses at about 4 or about 12 weeks. The assay was immunoSEQ multiplex PCR, and TCRdb's table has in-frame clones only and misses some. Of 90,000 to 100,000 clones detected, about 88% appear once; the ten largest clones hold roughly 15%. V gene TRBV5-1 combines with J gene TRBJ2-3; D might be TRBD1 (6 bases). The source is an adult who received the AZD1222 COVID-19 vaccine. The specimen comprised peripheral blood, sampled 28 days after the second AZD1222 dose. CDR3 nucleotide sequence: TGCGCCAGCAGCTCCGGACAGCTTGGGGCAGATACGCAGTATTTT. Protein: CASSSGQLGADTQYF.